A selection of T cell receptor beta chains follows, all from one sample in a study of blood T cell repertoires in COVID-19. Some clones are missing from TCRdb's copy, which holds only in-frame ones; the method was immunoSEQ multiplex PCR. This table has tens of thousands of clones, nearly 90% appearing once. The material sequenced was peripheral blood. The receptors were sampled from a man in his forties or fifties with active COVID-19. CDR3s leave out the opening cysteine and the closing phenylalanine or tryptophan. Fields, in order: V gene, CDR3 length, CDR3 protein.

v_call: TRBV29-1
cdr3_length: 11
cdr3_aa: SAPGQGSGELF

v_call: TRBV25-1
cdr3_length: 12
cdr3_aa: ASSSAGSNQPQH

v_call: TRBV5-1
cdr3_length: 11
cdr3_aa: ASSLATVGEAF

v_call: TRBV29-1
cdr3_length: 11
cdr3_aa: SVPGVAEDTQY

v_call: TRBV6-6
cdr3_length: 11
cdr3_aa: ASRFGTATEAF

v_call: TRBV5-1
cdr3_length: 12
cdr3_aa: ASRRQENTGELF

v_call: TRBV6-4
cdr3_length: 13
cdr3_aa: ASSDQAGSNEKLF

v_call: TRBV28
cdr3_length: 9
cdr3_aa: ASSFLDTQY

v_call: TRBV4-1
cdr3_length: 13
cdr3_aa: ASSQGPRGQETQY

v_call: TRBV5-1
cdr3_length: 11
cdr3_aa: ASSAMFQETQY

v_call: TRBV7-9
cdr3_length: 13
cdr3_aa: ASSSPGLWTGELF

v_call: TRBV5-1
cdr3_length: 14
cdr3_aa: ASSLRQSNPPGELF

v_call: TRBV3-1/TRBV3-2
cdr3_length: 12
cdr3_aa: ASSQWAGGEAQY

v_call: TRBV5-1
cdr3_length: 12
cdr3_aa: ASSGGYSGNTIY

v_call: TRBV6-5
cdr3_length: 14
cdr3_aa: ASSSLTGSTSYGYT

v_call: TRBV20-1
cdr3_length: 12
cdr3_aa: SASPGTSGDTQY

v_call: TRBV7-8
cdr3_length: 13
cdr3_aa: ASSRRAATNEKLF

v_call: TRBV29-1
cdr3_length: 12
cdr3_aa: SVEKGQGYYGYT

v_call: TRBV7-9
cdr3_length: 11
cdr3_aa: ASSPLSGTEAF

v_call: TRBV14
cdr3_length: 14
cdr3_aa: ASSPLGAGGYYEQY

v_call: TRBV10-3
cdr3_length: 11
cdr3_aa: AIRPETDYGYT

v_call: TRBV9
cdr3_length: 11
cdr3_aa: ASSVASGNTIY